This is a list of T cell receptor beta chains from one sample in a study of blood T cell repertoires in COVID-19. Assay: immunoSEQ multiplex PCR; the TCRdb copy retains only in-frame clones and omits some. The profile shows tens of thousands of clones, 84% of them singletons. The sequenced sample was peripheral blood. All receptors come from a man between 50 and 59 years old with acute or convalescent COVID-19. CDR3s include the opening cysteine and the closing phenylalanine or tryptophan. A D gene is named only where the DNA matches it firmly. Clone sizes are given selectively: once, few, many, or a class where the clone is expanded.

TRBD1,TRBJ1-1,TRBV2,-,TGTGCCAGCAGTACAGGGGACGCTTTCTTT,CASSTGDAFF
-,TRBJ2-6,TRBV4-1,-,TGCGCCAGCAGCCTGAGTCCATCTGGGGCCAACGTCCTGACTTTC,CASSLSPSGANVLTF
-,TRBJ2-2,TRBV19,-,TGTGCCAGTAGCCCGACTGCGTCCAGCACCGGGGAGCTGTTTTTT,CASSPTASSTGELFF
TRBD2,TRBJ2-4,TRBV11-2,-,TGTGCCAGCAGCCCAGCGGGGGTATGGAACATTCAGTACTTC,CASSPAGVWNIQYF
TRBD2,TRBJ2-5,TRBV15,-,TGTGCCACCTGCCGGGGGGAAGAGACCCAGTACTTC,CATCRGEETQYF
TRBD1,TRBJ1-1,TRBV27,once,TGTGCCAGCAGTGTACTGGACAGGGTCGGCGAAGCTTTCTTT,CASSVLDRVGEAFF
TRBD2,TRBJ2-1,TRBV5-1,once,TGCGCCAGCAGCTTGGCTACTAGCGGACGATACAATGAGCAGTTCTTC,CASSLATSGRYNEQFF
TRBD1,TRBJ2-5,TRBV5-4,-,TGTGCCAGCAACACACCACAGGGGGCGCGAGAGACCCAGTACTTC,CASNTPQGARETQYF
-,TRBJ1-5,TRBV10-3,-,TGTGCCATCGGGGAGGGAAGGCAGCCCCAGCATTTT,CAIGEGRQPQHF
TRBD2,TRBJ2-5,TRBV29-1,-,TGCAGCGTTGCTTCTCGGGCGGGGGGCGAGGAGACCCAGTACTTC,CSVASRAGGEETQYF
-,TRBJ1-1,TRBV4-1,-,TGCGCCAGCAGCCAAGGGGGCAGGGGCACTGAAGCTTTCTTT,CASSQGGRGTEAFF
TRBD1,TRBJ1-3,TRBV5-1,once,TGCGCCAGCACTTCACGCACGACAGGGCTCTCTGGAAACACCATATATTTT,CASTSRTTGLSGNTIYF
-,TRBJ2-3,TRBV28,-,TGTGCCAGCAGTTCCCGGACATCGAGCACAGATACGCAGTATTTT,CASSSRTSSTDTQYF
TRBD1,TRBJ2-5,TRBV7-9,-,TGTGCCAGCGGGGGACAGGGGCGAGGAGAGACCCAGTACTTC,CASGGQGRGETQYF
-,TRBJ2-3,TRBV30,once,TGTGCCTGGAACCCGACTAGTGATACGCAGTATTTT,CAWNPTSDTQYF
TRBD2,TRBJ2-1,TRBV9,-,TGTGCCAGCAGCGTAGGTGGGAGGGCCTTAAGTGCTGAGCAGTTCTTC,CASSVGGRALSAEQFF